This T cell receptor beta chain was found in a study of blood T cells in healthy people across ages. CDR3 length: 13 amino acids. Looked up from germline, CDR1 is SGHTA and CDR2 is FQGTGA. Trimming shortened V by 5 bases and J by 4 bases, and 11 bases separated the two germline ends. The second PCR ran roughly 7 to 11 cycles with a sample-barcoded 5' primer and J-beta primers. TCRdb used MiXCR to reprocess the 5' RACE reads, holding one entry per CDR3 protein. The data contain 600,000 or so distinct CDR3 sequences, approximately 30% of them singletons. Study-level points and caveats: Per-million-T-cell TCR beta diversity fell roughly linearly with age.

The sample holds many counts of this clonotype. No antigen is known for it. The origin of this receptor is a woman aged 80 or over in good health. The source material was blood. The V gene is TRBV7-3, the J gene TRBJ1-2; no clear D gene. The CDR3 nucleotides read TGTGCCAGCAGCCCCGGGCCTGGCTATGGCTACACCTTC. Protein sequence: CASSPGPGYGYTF. Drawing the rest from reference TRBV7-3 and TRBJ1-2, the complete variable domain is GAGVSQTPSNKVTEKGKYVELRCDPISGHTALYWYRQSLGQGPEFLIYFQGTGAADDSGLPNDRFFAVRPEGSVSTLKIQRTERGDSAVYLCASSPGPGYGYTFGSGTRLTVV.